This entry features one T cell receptor (beta chain) sequence. The CDR3 totals 16 residues. The junction had 15 bases not matched to a gene; V was cut back by 4 bases and J by 8 bases. Germline values: CDR1 SGHNT, CDR2 YENEEA. The sample originates from a study of blood T cell repertoires in COVID-19. Study-wide context: The cDNA or gDNA used as material had been derived from T cells, B-cell-depleted T cells, or PBMCs.

Original methodology: Amplification of reference gene primers provided the estimated nucleated cell counts. Assay used: immunoSEQ multiplex PCR; TCRdb lists only in-frame clones, some missing. From that table come the V and J calls and clone size; the DNA was used to work out D and trimming. The repertoire holds tens of thousands of clones, with 80% to 90% as singletons. This clonotype was obtained from a woman aged 45-59 years with acute or convalescent COVID-19. The V and J genes are TRBV11-3 and TRBJ1-2; TRBD1 agrees at 8 bases. Sequenced sample: peripheral blood. CDR3 nucleotide sequence: TGTGCCAGCAGCTCGGCCCCGACAGGGGACGGTGTAGGCTACACCTTC. Protein product: CASSSAPTGDGVGYTF.